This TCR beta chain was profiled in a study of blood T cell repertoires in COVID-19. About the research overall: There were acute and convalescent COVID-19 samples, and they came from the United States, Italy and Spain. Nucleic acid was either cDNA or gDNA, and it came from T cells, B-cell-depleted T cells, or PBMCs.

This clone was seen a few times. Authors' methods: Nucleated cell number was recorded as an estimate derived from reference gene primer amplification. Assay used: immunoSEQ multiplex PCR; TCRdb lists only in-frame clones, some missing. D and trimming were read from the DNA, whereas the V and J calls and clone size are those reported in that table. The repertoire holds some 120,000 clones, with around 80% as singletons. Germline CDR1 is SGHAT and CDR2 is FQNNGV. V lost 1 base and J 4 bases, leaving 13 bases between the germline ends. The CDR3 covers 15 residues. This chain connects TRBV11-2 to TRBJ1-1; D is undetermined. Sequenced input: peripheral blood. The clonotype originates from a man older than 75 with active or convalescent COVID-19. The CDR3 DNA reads TGTGCCAGCAGCTTAGTGGGCTCCCTCGGCACTGAAGCTTTCTTT. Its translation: CASSLVGSLGTEAFF.